The 27 T cell receptor beta chains reported below all come from one sample, sequenced in a study of CXCR3-negative and CXCR3-positive naive CD8 T cells. Preparation of TRB cDNA libraries relied on 5' RACE carrying UMI labels. From the 5' RACE reads, TCRdb lists one entry per CDR3 protein and no DNA. Its table records approximately 98,000 distinct CDR3 sequences. Findings and limits, study-wide: Naive cells that were CXCR3-positive had more hydrophobic TRB CDR3s (compared with CXCR3-negative naive cells).

For these TCRs, the target antigens are not known. Material: naive CXCR3+ CD8+ T cells from blood. Regarding subset: CD45RO-CCR7+CD27+CD95- naive CD8+ T cells expressing CXCR3 (TNR3+). These receptors were obtained from a human donor in good health. Some clones in this sample may be carry-over from other donors' samples.

This chain links TRBV5-5 with TRBJ2-1; absent DNA, TCRdb's TRBD2 call cannot be checked. Germline CDR1 SGHKS, CDR2 YYEKEE (reference sequence). The CDR3 consists of 14 residues. CDR3 region: CASSLGLPQNEQFF.

This chain joins TRBV6-2 or TRBV6-3 and TRBJ2-1; TCRdb's D call of TRBD2 is untestable without DNA. This CDR3 region has 15 residues. From germline, CDR1 is MNHEY and CDR2 SVGEGT. CDR3 sequence: CASRGLEREIDEQFF.

J is TRBJ2-1 and V is TRBV7-6; TCRdb's D call of TRBD1 is untestable without DNA. This CDR3 is 15 amino acids long. CDR1 and CDR2 (germline): SGHVS, FNYEAQ. The CDR3: CASSQYWDRVNEQFF.

The V and J genes are TRBV7-2 and TRBJ2-7; lacking DNA, the TRBD1 call made by TCRdb goes unchecked. The CDR3 runs 13 residues. The germline gives CDR1 SGHTA, CDR2 FQGNSA. The CDR3 here is CASSVTGSHEQYF.

This chain links TRBV29-1 with TRBJ2-1. The CDR3 sequence is 14 residues long. Germline CDR1 and CDR2: SQVTM and ANQGSEA. Here the CDR3 reads CSVDKESSYNEQFF.

V and J are TRBV7-9 and TRBJ2-3; TCRdb returns TRBD2, unconfirmable since there is no DNA. Germline V gene lookup returns CDR1 SEHNR and CDR2 FQNEAQ (reference sequence). The CDR3 covers 17 residues. The CDR3 protein is CASSSPPSGTRTDTQYF.

V gene TRBV5-5 combines with J gene TRBJ2-2. Germline CDR1 SGHKS, CDR2 YYEKEE (reference sequence). The CDR3 covers 14 residues. CDR3 loop: CASSLAGNTGELFF.

The CDR3 protein is CSVAWGSNYEQYF. This sequence joins TRBV29-1 and TRBJ2-7; TCRdb's D gene call, TRBD1, goes unchecked for lack of DNA. CDR1 is SQVTM, CDR2 ANQGSEA, per germline. The CDR3 covers 13 residues.

V gene TRBV28 combines with J gene TRBJ1-6. This CDR3 region has 12 residues. Per the germline V gene, CDR1 is MDHEN and CDR2 is SYDVKM. The CDR3 sequence: CASSFNNSPLHF.

The chain recombines TRBV29-1 with TRBJ1-2; TCRdb's D call of TRBD1 is untestable without DNA. The CDR3 is made up of 13 amino acids. Looked up from germline, CDR1 is SQVTM and CDR2 is ANQGSEA. CDR3: CSVEWGAPWGYTF.

The chain links TRBV7-3 to TRBJ2-5; the TRBD1 assignment by TCRdb is unverifiable without DNA. Germline V gene lookup returns CDR1 SGHTA and CDR2 FQGTGA. The CDR3 totals 12 residues. CDR3 loop: CASSFPGETQYF.

The chain couples TRBV6-5 to TRBJ2-3; absent DNA, TCRdb's TRBD1 call cannot be checked. The CDR3 consists of 13 residues. CDR1 MNHEY and CDR2 SVGAGI come from the germline V gene. The CDR3 reads CATGGGNIDTQYF.

V gene TRBV5-8 combines with J gene TRBJ2-7; TCRdb's assignment of TRBD1 cannot be checked, as there is no DNA. Germline V CDR1 and CDR2: SGHTS, YDEGEE. The CDR3 is made up of 17 amino acids. The CDR3 spells CASSLGPPGRSSYEQYF.

The V call is TRBV7-2, the J call TRBJ2-3; the D gene TCRdb calls, TRBD1, cannot be checked with no DNA. CDR1 is SGHTA, CDR2 FQGNSA, per germline. CDR3 size: 18 residues. CDR3 amino acids: CASSLVPVLIGGDHTQYF.

The rearrangement uses TRBV28 and TRBJ2-5; there is no DNA to check the TCRdb D call of TRBD1. The CDR3 has 17 amino acids. Germline CDR1 is MDHEN and CDR2 is SYDVKM. The CDR3 protein is CASRPNPGGRIEETQYF. The full variable domain, rest sourced from reference TRBV28 and TRBJ2-5, is DVKVTQSSRYLVKRTGEKVFLECVQDMDHENMFWYRQDPGLGLRLIYFSYDVKMKEKGDIPEGYSVSREKKERFSLILESASTNQTSMYLCASRPNPGGRIEETQYFGPGTRLLVL.

This chain uses TRBV12-3 or TRBV12-4 with TRBJ1-1. The CDR3 totals 13 residues. The CDR3 spells CASSWVLGTEAFF.

CDR3 loop: CASSLNQQGAHEQYF. The chain is built from TRBV7-3 and TRBJ2-7; checking the TCRdb D call of TRBD1 is not possible without DNA. The CDR3 runs to 15 residues. Germline CDR1 is SGHTA and CDR2 is FQGTGA.

The chain has TRBV12-3 or TRBV12-4 and TRBJ2-2; lacking DNA, the TRBD1 call made by TCRdb goes unchecked. This CDR3 spans 15 amino acids. The CDR3 reads CASSPRQGGTGELFF.

The chain joins TRBV6-2 or TRBV6-3 to TRBJ2-1; TCRdb outputs TRBD1, but without DNA this stays unchecked. Germline V gives CDR1 MNHEY, CDR2 SVGEGT. The CDR3 spans 17 residues. CDR3 residues: CASSLETGTESYNEQFF.

This chain links TRBV7-9 with TRBJ1-2; TCRdb returns TRBD1, unconfirmable since there is no DNA. CDR3 length equals 14 residues. Per the germline V gene, CDR1 is SEHNR and CDR2 is FQNEAQ (reference sequence). CDR3 sequence: CASSFPGTVYGYTF.

The V and J genes are TRBV4-3 and TRBJ2-5; the D call of TRBD1 rests on TCRdb alone, since no DNA is present to check it. CDR1 is LGHNA and CDR2 is YSLEER in the germline V gene. CDR3 length equals 15 residues. The CDR3 sequence: CASSPGTGYQGTQYF.

The chain links TRBV7-6 to TRBJ2-7; without DNA, the TCRdb call of TRBD2 cannot be checked. Germline CDR1 reads SGHVS; CDR2 reads FNYEAQ. The CDR3 has 15 residues. The chain's CDR3 is CASSLEGSGAYEQYF.

This chain uses TRBV7-2 with TRBJ1-2; lacking DNA, the TRBD1 call made by TCRdb goes unchecked. The CDR3 loop spans 13 amino acids. Germline lookup yields CDR1 SGHTA and CDR2 FQGNSA. The CDR3 here is CASTPSGVYGYTF.

The rearrangement links TRBV15 to TRBJ2-7; TCRdb returns TRBD1, unconfirmable since there is no DNA. Germline CDR1 is LNHNV and CDR2 is YYDKDF (reference sequence). CDR3 length: 13 amino acids. Here the CDR3 reads CATARGEGYEQYF.

The rearrangement links TRBV7-9 to TRBJ2-5; lacking DNA, the TRBD2 call made by TCRdb goes unchecked. CDR1 and CDR2 from the germline V gene are SEHNR and FQNEAQ (reference sequence). The CDR3 is 16 amino acids. The CDR3: CASSLAAGGNQETQYF. The full variable domain, rest sourced from reference TRBV7-9 and TRBJ2-5, is DTGVSQNPRHKITKRGQNVTFRCDPISEHNRLYWYRQTLGQGPEFLTYFQNEAQLEKSRLLSDRFSAERPKGSFSTLEIQRTEQGDSAMYLCASSLAAGGNQETQYFGPGTRLLVL.

The chain combines TRBV7-3 with TRBJ1-1. The germline V gene encodes CDR1 SGHTA and CDR2 FQGTGA. This CDR3 is 18 amino acids long. CDR3 residues: CASSYYRRGGLGNTEAFF.

The V call is TRBV11-3, the J call TRBJ2-1. This CDR3 is 12 amino acids long. CDR1 is SGHNT, CDR2 YENEEA, per germline. CDR3 loop: CASSAEYNEQFF. The variable domain in full, with the rest retrieved from reference TRBV11-3 and TRBJ2-1, is EAGVVQSPRYKIIEKKQPVAFWCNPISGHNTLYWYLQNLGQGPELLIRYENEEAVDDSQLPKDRFSAERLKGVDSTLKIQPAELGDSAVYLCASSAEYNEQFFGPGTRLTVL.